The 17 T cell receptor beta chains reported below all come from one sample, sequenced in a study of blood T cell repertoires in COVID-19. Produced via immunoSEQ multiplex PCR; TCRdb's table is partial and in-frame only. The sample records about 320,000 clones, 89% being singletons. The specimen sequenced was PBMCs or T cells enriched from blood (not recorded which). These receptors came from a man in his 60s who had recovered from COVID-19.

This clone was detected a few times. The CDR3 sequence is CATSDPPGSGRTYEQYF. Here the CDR3 DNA reads TGTGCCACCAGTGATCCCCCGGGTAGCGGGAGAACCTACGAGCAGTACTTC. V and J are TRBV24-1 and TRBJ2-7; 9 bases line up with TRBD2. CDR1 KGHDR and CDR2 SFDVKD come from the germline V gene. V dropped 3 bases and J dropped 2; count of bases not matched to a gene: 10. This CDR3 is built from 17 residues.

This clone was detected once. V is TRBV12-5 and J is TRBJ2-5; 10 bases agree with TRBD2. Germline V lookup: CDR1 LGHNT, CDR2 FRNRAP. Trimming cost V 2 bases and J 5 bases; bases outside gene matches: 11. The CDR3 length is 17 residues. The DNA for the CDR3 is TGTGCTAGTGGTTTGACCTCTAGCGGGAGTCGTTATGAGACCCAGTACTTC. Protein sequence: CASGLTSSGSRYETQYF.

V gene TRBV19 combines with J gene TRBJ2-3, with 8 bases lining up with TRBD2. The CDR3 spans 13 residues. V lost 9 bases to trimming and J lost 5 bases; unmatched junction nucleotides: 7. Germline assignment: CDR1 LNHDA and CDR2 SQIVND (reference sequence). In DNA, the CDR3 is TGTGCCAGCCGGGGGGGCGGCATAGATACGCAGTATTTT. It is translated as CASRGGGIDTQYF.

The J gene is TRBJ2-1, the V gene TRBV28; D is perhaps TRBD2 (6 bases). The germline V gene has CDR1 MDHEN and CDR2 SYDVKM. With 5 bases removed from V and 0 bases from J, the gap between germline ends came to 11 bases. The CDR3 spans 15 residues. The CDR3 reads CASSPGGSSYNEQFF. For the CDR3, the DNA is TGTGCCAGCAGTCCCGGAGGGAGCTCCTACAATGAGCAGTTCTTC.

The chain carries TRBV30 and TRBJ1-1, with no clear D. With 1 base removed from V and 0 bases from J, the gap between germline ends came to 9 bases. The CDR3 is 14 amino acids. Per the germline V gene, CDR1 is GTSNPN and CDR2 is SVGIG (reference sequence). In nucleotides, the CDR3 is TGTGCCTGGAGTGCGGACGGGGTGAACACTGAAGCTTTCTTT. Amino acids: CAWSADGVNTEAFF.

The gene calls are TRBV3-1 (or the pseudogene TRBV3-2) and TRBJ1-2, with a weak D call TRBD1 (5 bases). This CDR3 comprises 14 residues. Germline V gives CDR1 LGHDT, CDR2 YNNKEL (reference sequence). With 4 bases removed from V and 8 bases from J, the gap between germline ends came to 17 bases. The CDR3 region is CASSPDAQRGGYTF. In nucleotides, the CDR3 is TGTGCCAGCAGCCCGGACGCCCAAAGGGGAGGCTACACCTTC.

The V gene is TRBV4-1, the J gene TRBJ2-3, with 11 bases that match TRBD2. The ends lost 6 bases at V and 1 base at J; junction bases unmatched: 12. The CDR3 has 18 amino acids. CDR1 and CDR2 from the germline V gene are MGHRA and YSYEKL. CDR3 residues: CASSRLAGPAGGTDTQYF. CDR3 nucleotides: TGCGCCAGCAGTCGACTAGCGGGGCCCGCCGGGGGCACAGATACGCAGTATTTT.

This chain links TRBV30 with TRBJ1-2; 11 bases line up with TRBD1. Germline lookup yields CDR1 GTSNPN and CDR2 SVGIG (reference sequence). The CDR3 covers 14 residues. The V gene end was trimmed by 7 bases and the J gene end by 1 base; junction bases not matched to a gene: 5. The CDR3 nucleotides read TGTGCCTCCGAGGGACAGGGGGTTAACTATGGCTACACCTTC. Its protein is CASEGQGVNYGYTF.

The J gene is TRBJ2-2, the V gene TRBV7-5; the D call TRBD1 from the table was never checked on the DNA. TRBV7-5 is described as a pseudogene. The CDR3 spans 14 residues. CDR3 protein: CARSQDRGLWELFF. DNA for the CDR3: TGTGCCAGAAGCCAGGACAGGGGGCTCTGGGAGCTGTTTTTT.

The rearrangement links TRBV10-3 to TRBJ2-4; D might be TRBD1 (5 bases). Germline CDR1 ENHRY, CDR2 SYGVKD. The CDR3 has 13 residues. The V gene lost 9 bases and the J gene lost 2 bases, with 11 bases spanning the gap. The DNA of the CDR3 is TGTGCCATTTCAGACAGTCCCAAAAACATTCAGTACTTC. Encoded protein: CAISDSPKNIQYF.

In nucleotides, the CDR3 is TGCGCCAGCAGCTTGGCCCGCCTAGCGGAGGTGGATGAGCAGTTCTTC. Translated: CASSLARLAEVDEQFF. The J gene is TRBJ2-1, the V gene TRBV5-1; 7 nucleotides line up with TRBD2. Germline V lookup: CDR1 SGHRS, CDR2 YFSETQ. The CDR3 covers 16 residues. J was trimmed by 8 bases and V by 0 bases; bases with no gene match: 11.

V gene TRBV5-1 combines with J gene TRBJ2-7; 7 bases are shared with TRBD2. There are 16 residues in the CDR3. Germline V gene lookup returns CDR1 SGHRS and CDR2 YFSETQ. V dropped 4 bases and J dropped 1; count of bases not matched to a gene: 11. DNA of the CDR3: TGCGCCAGCAGCACTCTAGCTAGCGGAAGGTCCTACGAGCAGTACTTC. Translation: CASSTLASGRSYEQYF.

The chain couples TRBV5-4 to TRBJ1-1; TRBD1 is a possible D gene (6 bases). This CDR3 is 15 amino acids long. The V end lost 0 bases, the J end lost 1 base, and 10 bases lay between the germline ends. Per the germline V gene, CDR1 is SGHNT and CDR2 is YYREEE (reference sequence). The DNA for the CDR3 is TGTGCCAGCAGCTTGGCCCAGGGACAGAACACTGAAGCTTTCTTT. It encodes CASSLAQGQNTEAFF.

The J gene is TRBJ1-5, the V gene TRBV12-3 or TRBV12-4; maybe TRBD1 (6 bases). The V and J ends lost 6 bases and 6 bases respectively, with 12 bases between them. There are 13 residues in the CDR3. CDR3 nucleotides: TGTGCCAGCAGAGAACAGGGTTTTCAGCCCCAGCATTTT. It translates to CASREQGFQPQHF.

This chain connects TRBV5-1 to TRBJ1-5; D not resolved. This CDR3 is 15 amino acids long. Germline-derived CDR1 and CDR2 are SGHRS and YFSETQ. V shed 1 base and J shed 2 bases, with 10 bases lying between them. The chain's CDR3 is CASSLSPSGNQPQHF. CDR3 DNA sequence: TGCGCCAGCAGCTTGAGTCCCTCGGGCAATCAGCCCCAGCATTTT.

V is TRBV9 and J is TRBJ2-3, with 7 bases lining up with TRBD2. This CDR3 is 16 amino acids long. Trimming removed 4 bases from V and 4 bases from J; junction bases left unmatched: 12. CDR1 and CDR2 from the germline V gene are SGDLS and YYNGEE. CDR3 coding DNA: TGTGCCAGCAGCCCCCAGCAGGCGGGAGTGGCAGATACGCAGTATTTT. Its protein is CASSPQQAGVADTQYF.

The rearrangement joins TRBV15 to TRBJ2-7, with D possibly TRBD2 on 6 matching bases. Trimming took off 2 bases at V and 7 bases at J, with 9 bases between the two ends. The CDR3 is 12 residues long. Germline V gene sequence: CDR1 LNHNV, CDR2 YYDKDF (reference sequence). The CDR3 spells CATSRHGGEQYF. Written as DNA, the CDR3 is TGTGCCACCAGCAGACACGGAGGGGAGCAGTACTTC.